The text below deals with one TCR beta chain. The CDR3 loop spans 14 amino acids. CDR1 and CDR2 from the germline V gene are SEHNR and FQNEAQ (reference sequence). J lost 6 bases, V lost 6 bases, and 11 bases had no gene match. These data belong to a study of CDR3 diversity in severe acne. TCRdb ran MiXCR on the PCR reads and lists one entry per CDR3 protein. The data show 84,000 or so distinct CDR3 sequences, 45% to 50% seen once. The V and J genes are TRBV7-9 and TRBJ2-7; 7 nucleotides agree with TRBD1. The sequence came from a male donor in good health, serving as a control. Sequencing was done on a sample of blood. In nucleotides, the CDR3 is TGTGCCAGCAGTTCCTCCGGGACAGTTCTCGAGCAGTACTTC. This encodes CASSSSGTVLEQYF.